A few counts support the clone carrying this T cell receptor (beta chain). The sample comes from a study of identical twins. In germline, CDR1 is DFQATT, CDR2 SNEGSKA (reference sequence). The ends were cut back, 3 bases at V and 3 bases at J, with 9 bases in the middle. CDR3 size: 13 residues. Template switching, a step in the protocol, added a universal primer site, and cDNA carried unique molecular identifiers. Each CDR3 protein gets one entry after TCRdb re-called the 5' RACE reads with MiXCR. This table holds 600,000 to 700,000 distinct CDR3 sequences, about 20% found once. These records were also assigned to another study, of T cells expressing NK-cell markers. That source adds: Sorted CD3+CD56+NKG2C+, CD3+CD56+NKG2C- and CD3+CD56-NKG2C+ T cells supplied TCR beta repertoires. In several experiments, sorting was restricted to alpha-beta TCR T cells by an anti-gamma-delta TCR antibody. In four donors, dominant clonotypes made up about 25-60.1% of CD3+CD56-NKG2C+ cells.

What was sequenced was PBMCs. The TCR was taken from a woman under 30 in good health. The chain employs TRBV20-1 and TRBJ2-1; D ambiguous. CDR3 amino acids: CSARRGIYNEQFF. The CDR3 nucleotides read TGCAGTGCTAGGAGAGGAATCTACAATGAGCAGTTCTTC.